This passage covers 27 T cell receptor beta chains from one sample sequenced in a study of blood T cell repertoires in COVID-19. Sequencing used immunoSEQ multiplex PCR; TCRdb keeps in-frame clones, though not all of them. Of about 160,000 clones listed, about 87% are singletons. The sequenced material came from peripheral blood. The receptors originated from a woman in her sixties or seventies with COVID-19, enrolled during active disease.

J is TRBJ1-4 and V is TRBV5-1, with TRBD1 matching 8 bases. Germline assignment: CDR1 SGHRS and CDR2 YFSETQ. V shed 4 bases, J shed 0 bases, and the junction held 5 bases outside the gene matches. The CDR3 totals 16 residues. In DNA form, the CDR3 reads TGCGCCAGCAGCCGGGGACAGGCCGCAACTAATGAAAAACTGTTTTTT. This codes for CASSRGQAATNEKLFF.

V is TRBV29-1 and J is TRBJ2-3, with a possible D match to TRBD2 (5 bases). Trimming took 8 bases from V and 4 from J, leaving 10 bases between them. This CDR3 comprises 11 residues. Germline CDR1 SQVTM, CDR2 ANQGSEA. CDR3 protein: CSLAWADTQYF. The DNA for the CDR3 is TGCAGCCTAGCATGGGCAGATACGCAGTATTTT.

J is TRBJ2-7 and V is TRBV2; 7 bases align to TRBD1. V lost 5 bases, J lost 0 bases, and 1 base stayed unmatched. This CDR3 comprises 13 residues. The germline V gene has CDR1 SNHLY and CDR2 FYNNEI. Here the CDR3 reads CASSSGGSYEQYF. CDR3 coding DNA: TGTGCCAGCAGTTCAGGGGGCTCCTACGAGCAGTACTTC.

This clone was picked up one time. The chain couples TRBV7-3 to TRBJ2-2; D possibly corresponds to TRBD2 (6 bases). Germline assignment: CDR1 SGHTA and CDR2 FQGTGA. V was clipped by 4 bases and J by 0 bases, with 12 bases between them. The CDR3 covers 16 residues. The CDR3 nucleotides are TGTGCCAGCAGCTCCTCGACTAGTTCGAACACCGGGGAGCTGTTTTTT. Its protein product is CASSSSTSSNTGELFF.

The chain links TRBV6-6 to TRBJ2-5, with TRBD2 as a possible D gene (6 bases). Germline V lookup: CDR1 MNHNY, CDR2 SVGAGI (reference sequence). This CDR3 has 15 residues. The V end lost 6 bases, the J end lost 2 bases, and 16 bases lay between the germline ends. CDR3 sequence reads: CASSPGRSGQETQYF. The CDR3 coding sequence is TGTGCCAGCAGCCCCGGGAGATCGGGGCAAGAGACCCAGTACTTC.

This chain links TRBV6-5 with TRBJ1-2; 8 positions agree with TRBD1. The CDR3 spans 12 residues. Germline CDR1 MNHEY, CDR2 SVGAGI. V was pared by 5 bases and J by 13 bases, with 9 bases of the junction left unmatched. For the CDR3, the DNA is TGTGCCAGCAGTACCGACAGGGGTCCTCCCACCTTC. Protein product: CASSTDRGPPTF.

The CDR3 DNA reads TGTGCCAGCAGTCAGACAGGGGGTCGAAATCAGCCCCAGCATTTT. It yields the protein CASSQTGGRNQPQHF. This chain joins TRBV6-5 and TRBJ1-5; 9 bases are a match to TRBD1. This CDR3 is built from 15 residues. Germline assignment: CDR1 MNHEY and CDR2 SVGAGI. Germline trimming cut 5 bases from V and 4 bases from J; bases unmatched to any gene: 6.

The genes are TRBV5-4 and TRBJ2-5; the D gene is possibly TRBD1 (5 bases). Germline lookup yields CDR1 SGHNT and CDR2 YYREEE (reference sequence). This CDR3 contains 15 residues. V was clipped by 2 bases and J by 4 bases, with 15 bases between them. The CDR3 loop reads CASSLDPDSSETQYF. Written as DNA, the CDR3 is TGTGCCAGCAGCTTAGACCCCGACAGCTCAGAGACCCAGTACTTC.

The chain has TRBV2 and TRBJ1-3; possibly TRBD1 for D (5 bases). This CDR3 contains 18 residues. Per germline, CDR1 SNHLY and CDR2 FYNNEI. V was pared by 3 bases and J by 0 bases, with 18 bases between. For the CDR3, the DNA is TGTGCCAGCAGTGAGGCCGGGACTCCCCTGAGCTCTGGAAACACCATATATTTT. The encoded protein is CASSEAGTPLSSGNTIYF.

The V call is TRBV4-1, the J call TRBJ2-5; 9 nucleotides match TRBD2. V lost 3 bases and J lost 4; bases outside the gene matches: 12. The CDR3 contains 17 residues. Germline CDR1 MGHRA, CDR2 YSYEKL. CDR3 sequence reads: CASSQAPWRGGRETQYF. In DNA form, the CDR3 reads TGCGCCAGCAGCCAGGCCCCGTGGCGGGGGGGCCGAGAGACCCAGTACTTC.

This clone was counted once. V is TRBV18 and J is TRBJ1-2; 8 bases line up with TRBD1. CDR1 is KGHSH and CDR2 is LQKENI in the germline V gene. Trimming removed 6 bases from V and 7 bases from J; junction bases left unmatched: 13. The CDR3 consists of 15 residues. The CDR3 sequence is CASSKGQELTIGYTF. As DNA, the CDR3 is TGTGCCAGCTCGAAGGGACAGGAGTTAACTATTGGCTACACCTTC.

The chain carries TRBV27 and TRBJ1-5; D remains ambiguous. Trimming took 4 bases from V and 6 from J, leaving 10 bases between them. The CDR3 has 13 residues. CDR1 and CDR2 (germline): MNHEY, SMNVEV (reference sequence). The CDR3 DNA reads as TGTGCCAGCAGTTCGGCAGAGGGTCAGCCCCAGCATTTT. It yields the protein CASSSAEGQPQHF.

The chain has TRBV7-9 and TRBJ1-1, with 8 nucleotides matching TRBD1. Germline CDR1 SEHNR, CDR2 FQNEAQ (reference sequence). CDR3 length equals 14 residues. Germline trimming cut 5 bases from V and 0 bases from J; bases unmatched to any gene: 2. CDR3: CASSPTGVNTEAFF. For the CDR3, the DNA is TGTGCCAGCAGCCCGACAGGGGTGAACACTGAAGCTTTCTTT.

CDR3 in DNA: TGTGCCAGCAGCCCGAGGGGCGGGGGGCCCTTGAACACTGAAGCTTTCTTT. Amino acid sequence: CASSPRGGGPLNTEAFF. The chain links TRBV5-5 to TRBJ1-1, with D maybe TRBD1 (6 bases). Germline V gives CDR1 SGHKS, CDR2 YYEKEE (reference sequence). The CDR3 runs 17 residues. The V end lost 4 bases, the J end lost 0 bases, and 19 bases lay between the germline ends. The variable domain in full, with the rest retrieved from reference TRBV5-5 and TRBJ1-1, is DAGVTQSPTHLIKTRGQQVTLRCSPISGHKSVSWYQQVLGQGPQFIFQYYEKEERGRGNFPDRFSARQFPNYSSELNVNALLLGDSALYLCASSPRGGGPLNTEAFFGQGTRLTVV.

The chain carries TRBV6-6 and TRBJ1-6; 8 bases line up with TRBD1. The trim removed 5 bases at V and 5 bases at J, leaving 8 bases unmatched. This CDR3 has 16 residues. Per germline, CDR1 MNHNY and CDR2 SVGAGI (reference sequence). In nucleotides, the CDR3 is TGTGCCAGCAGTGCCCTCGGACAGGGCCATAATTCACCCCTCCACTTT. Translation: CASSALGQGHNSPLHF.

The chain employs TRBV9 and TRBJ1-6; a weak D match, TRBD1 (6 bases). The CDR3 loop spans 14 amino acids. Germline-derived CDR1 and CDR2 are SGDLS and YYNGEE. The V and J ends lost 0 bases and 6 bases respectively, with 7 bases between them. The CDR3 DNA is TGTGCCAGCAGCGTAGACAGGGTTAATTCACCCCTCCACTTT. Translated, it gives CASSVDRVNSPLHF.

Here the CDR3 reads CASRPGTGTEAFF. Here the CDR3 DNA reads TGTGCCAGCAGGCCCGGGACAGGCACTGAAGCTTTCTTT. This chain links TRBV11-1 with TRBJ1-1; 8 nucleotides line up with TRBD1. The V gene's germline CDR1 is SGHAT and CDR2 FQDESV (reference sequence). V dropped 6 bases and J dropped 4; count of bases not matched to a gene: 4. The length of the CDR3 is 13 residues.

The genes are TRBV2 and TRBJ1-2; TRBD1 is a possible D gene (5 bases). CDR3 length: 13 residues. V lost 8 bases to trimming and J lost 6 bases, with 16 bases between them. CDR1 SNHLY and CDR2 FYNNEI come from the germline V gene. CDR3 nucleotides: TGTGCCAGCCGGGGGGAGGGGACCCATGGCTACACCTTC. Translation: CASRGEGTHGYTF.

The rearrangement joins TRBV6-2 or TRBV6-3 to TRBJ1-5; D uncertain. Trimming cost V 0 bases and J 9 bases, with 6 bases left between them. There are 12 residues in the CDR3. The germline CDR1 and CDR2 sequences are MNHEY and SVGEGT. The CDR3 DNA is TGTGCCAGCAGTTACTCCGAGGGGCCCCAGCATTTT. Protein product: CASSYSEGPQHF.

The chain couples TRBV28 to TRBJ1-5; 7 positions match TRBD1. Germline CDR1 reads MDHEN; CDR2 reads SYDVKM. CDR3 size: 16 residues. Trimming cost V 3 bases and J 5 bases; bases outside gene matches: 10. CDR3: CASSLNRRGLYQPQHF. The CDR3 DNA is TGTGCCAGCAGTTTGAATCGGAGGGGGCTATATCAGCCCCAGCATTTT. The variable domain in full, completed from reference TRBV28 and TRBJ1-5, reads DVKVTQSSRYLVKRTGEKVFLECVQDMDHENMFWYRQDPGLGLRLIYFSYDVKMKEKGDIPEGYSVSREKKERFSLILESASTNQTSMYLCASSLNRRGLYQPQHFGDGTRLSIL.

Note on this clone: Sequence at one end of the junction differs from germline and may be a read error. The CDR3 sequence is CASSIRTGTRAGNTIYF. The CDR3 region has the DNA TGTGCCAGTAGTATCCGGACAGGGACGAGAGCTGGCAACACCATATATTTT. The chain employs TRBV19 and TRBJ1-3, with 8 bases lining up with TRBD1. Germline V gives CDR1 LNHDA, CDR2 SQIVND (reference sequence). This CDR3 has 17 amino acids.

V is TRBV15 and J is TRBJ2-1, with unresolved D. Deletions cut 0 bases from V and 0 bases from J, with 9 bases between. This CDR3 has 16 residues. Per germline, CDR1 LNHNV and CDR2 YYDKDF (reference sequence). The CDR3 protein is CATSREVPSSYNEQFF. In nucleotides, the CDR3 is TGTGCCACCAGCAGAGAGGTCCCCAGCTCCTACAATGAGCAGTTCTTC. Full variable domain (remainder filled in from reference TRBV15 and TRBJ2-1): DAMVIQNPRYQVTQFGKPVTLSCSQTLNHNVMYWYQQKSSQAPKLLFHYYDKDFNNEADTPDNFQSRRPNTSFCFLDIRSPGLGDTAMYLCATSREVPSSYNEQFFGPGTRLTVL.

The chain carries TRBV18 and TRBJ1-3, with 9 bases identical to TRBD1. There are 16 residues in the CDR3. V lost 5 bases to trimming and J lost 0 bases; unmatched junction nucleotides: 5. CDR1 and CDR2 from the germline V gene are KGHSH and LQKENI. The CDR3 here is CASSSETGGSGNTIYF. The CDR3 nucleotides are TGTGCCAGCTCATCAGAGACAGGGGGCTCTGGAAACACCATATATTTT.

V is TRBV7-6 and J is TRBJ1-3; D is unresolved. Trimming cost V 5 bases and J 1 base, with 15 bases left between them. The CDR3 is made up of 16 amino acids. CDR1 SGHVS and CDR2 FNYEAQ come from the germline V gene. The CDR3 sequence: CASSHLSTGSGNTIYF. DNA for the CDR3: TGTGCCAGCAGCCACCTCTCGACGGGATCTGGAAACACCATATATTTT.

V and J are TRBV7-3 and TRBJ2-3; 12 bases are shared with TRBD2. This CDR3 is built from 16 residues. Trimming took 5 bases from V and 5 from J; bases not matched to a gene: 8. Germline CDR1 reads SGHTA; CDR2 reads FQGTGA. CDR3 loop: CASSPGLAGYGDTQYF. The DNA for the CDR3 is TGTGCCAGCAGCCCCGGACTAGCGGGGTATGGAGATACGCAGTATTTT.

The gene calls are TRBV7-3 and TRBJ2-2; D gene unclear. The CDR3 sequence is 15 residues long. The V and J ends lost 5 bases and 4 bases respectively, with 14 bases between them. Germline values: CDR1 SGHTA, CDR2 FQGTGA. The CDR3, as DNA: TGTGCCAGCAGCCTACTTTCGGCGGCCACCGGGGAGCTGTTTTTT. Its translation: CASSLLSAATGELFF.

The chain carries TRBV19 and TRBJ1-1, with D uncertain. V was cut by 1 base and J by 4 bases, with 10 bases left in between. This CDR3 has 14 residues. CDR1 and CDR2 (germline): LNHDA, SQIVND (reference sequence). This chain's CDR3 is CASSIVTAATEAFF. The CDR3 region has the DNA TGTGCCAGTAGTATAGTGACGGCGGCCACTGAAGCTTTCTTT.